This is a list of T cell receptor beta chains from one sample in a study of tumor-infiltrating lymphocytes in primary liver carcinoma. TCRdb re-derived calls from the multiplex PCR reads in MiXCR, one entry per CDR3 protein. The sample shows 100,000 to 150,000 distinct CDR3 sequences, 64% of them seen only once. The sample was liver tumor tissue from sampling region 3. Every receptor here comes from a woman aged 60-75 years with primary liver carcinoma and hepatitis B virus infection. Both conserved end residues are part of each CDR3. Each record gives: clone size, V gene, D gene, J gene, CDR3 DNA, CDR3 protein. D genes are given only for firm matches. Clone sizes are given selectively: once, few, many, or a class where the clone is expanded.

size: many
V: TRBV7-9
D: -
J: TRBJ1-2
DNA: TGTGCCAGCAGCTTAGCACAGTATGGCTACACCTTC
CDR3: CASSLAQYGYTF

size: -
V: TRBV30
D: -
J: TRBJ2-6
DNA: TGTGCCTGGAGATTTGCCTCTGTGGCCAACGTCCTGACTTTC
CDR3: CAWRFASVANVLTF

size: -
V: TRBV11-2
D: -
J: TRBJ2-4
DNA: TGTGCCTGTTCGCTAGAGTCCACAAACATTCAGTACTTC
CDR3: CACSLESTNIQYF

size: -
V: TRBV11-2
D: -
J: TRBJ2-5
DNA: TGTGCCAGCAATCCCTATGGCAGGAGAACACAAGAGACCCAGTACTTC
CDR3: CASNPYGRRTQETQYF

size: many
V: TRBV6-1
D: TRBD1
J: TRBJ2-7
DNA: TGTGCCAGCAGTGACCGGGACAGAAACGAGCAGTACTTC
CDR3: CASSDRDRNEQYF

size: -
V: TRBV30
D: -
J: TRBJ1-4
DNA: TGCGCCTGGAGCCTAGGCGGGCTCGGTGAAAATCTGTTTTTT
CDR3: CAWSLGGLGENLFF

size: many
V: TRBV4-1
D: -
J: TRBJ2-6
DNA: TGCGCCAGCAGCCAGAAGGTCACGGGGGATCCTGGGGCCAACGTCCTGACTTTC
CDR3: CASSQKVTGDPGANVLTF

size: -
V: TRBV29-1
D: -
J: TRBJ2-7
DNA: TGCAGCGTTGCTCTTACGAGACAGGTGGCGGGTTCCGAGCAGTACTTC
CDR3: CSVALTRQVAGSEQYF

size: once
V: TRBV7-2
D: -
J: TRBJ2-7
DNA: TGTGCCAGCAGCTTATTTGGGGTTTCAAGCTCCTACGAGCAGTACTTC
CDR3: CASSLFGVSSSYEQYF

size: once
V: TRBV13
D: TRBD2
J: TRBJ2-7
DNA: TGTGCCGGCAGCTCGGGACTAGCAGGATTCTACGAACAGTACTTC
CDR3: CAGSSGLAGFYEQYF

size: few
V: TRBV11-2
D: -
J: TRBJ1-2
DNA: TGTGCCAGCAGCCCGGACGGGATCTATGGCTACACCTTC
CDR3: CASSPDGIYGYTF

size: many
V: TRBV4-1
D: -
J: TRBJ2-1
DNA: TGCGCCAGCAGCGAAGGGACGGACCCTTCCGCTCGTCGTGAGCAGTTCTTC
CDR3: CASSEGTDPSARREQFF

size: -
V: TRBV11-2
D: -
J: TRBJ2-2
DNA: TGTGCCAGCAGCTTAGATAGGATTGGGGGACTGTTTTTT
CDR3: CASSLDRIGGLFF

size: -
V: TRBV11-2
D: TRBD2
J: TRBJ2-1
DNA: TGTGCCAGCAGCCCAGGGACCGGGGGGGGAAGGGGAAATGACCAGTTCTTC
CDR3: CASSPGTGGGRGNDQFF

size: -
V: TRBV5-1
D: -
J: TRBJ1-1
DNA: TGCGCCAGCAGCTTGCTACATGGAGACGAAGCTTTCTTT
CDR3: CASSLLHGDEAFF

size: -
V: TRBV11-2
D: TRBD1
J: TRBJ2-3
DNA: TGTGCCAGCAGCTTAGAGCAGGGGGCGACTGATACGCAGTGTTTT
CDR3: CASSLEQGATDTQCF

size: -
V: TRBV11-2
D: -
J: TRBJ2-5
DNA: TGTACTAGCAGCATACGGCTAGCAGACTACCAAGAGACCCAGTACTTC
CDR3: CTSSIRLADYQETQYF

size: many
V: TRBV11-2
D: TRBD2
J: TRBJ2-2
DNA: TGTGCCAGCAGCCCCCTCCGACTAGCTTCCGGGGAGCTGTTTTTT
CDR3: CASSPLRLASGELFF

size: -
V: TRBV11-2
D: TRBD2
J: TRBJ2-5
DNA: TGTTCTAGCAGCTACTCCAGTGGTAGCGGGAGAGAGACCCAGTACTTC
CDR3: CSSSYSSGSGRETQYF

size: many
V: TRBV29-1
D: -
J: TRBJ2-1
DNA: TGCAGCGTCAATTCGAGGTTCTCCTACAATGAGCAGTTCTTC
CDR3: CSVNSRFSYNEQFF